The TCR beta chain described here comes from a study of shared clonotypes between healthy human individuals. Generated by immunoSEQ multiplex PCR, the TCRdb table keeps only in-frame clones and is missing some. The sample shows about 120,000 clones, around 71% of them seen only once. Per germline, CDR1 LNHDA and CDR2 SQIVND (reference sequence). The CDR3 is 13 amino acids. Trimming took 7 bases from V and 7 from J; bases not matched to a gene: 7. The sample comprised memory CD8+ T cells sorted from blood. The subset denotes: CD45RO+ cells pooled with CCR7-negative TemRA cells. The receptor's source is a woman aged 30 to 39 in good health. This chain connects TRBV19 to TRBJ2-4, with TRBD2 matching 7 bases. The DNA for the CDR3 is TGTGCCAGTAAATCGGGGGGTGGCAACATTCAGTACTTC. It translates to CASKSGGGNIQYF.